Presented here are 13 T cell receptor beta chains from one specimen sequenced in a study of CD8 T cells in Susac syndrome. Reverse transcription of 0.5 to 1 ug RNA was performed with random hexamers. A single record per CDR3 protein comes from TCRdb applying MiXCR to the immunoSEQ multiplex PCR reads. The sample carries some 150,000 distinct CDR3 sequences, 95% recorded once. The material sequenced was CD8+ T cells from PBMCs. The receptor set was obtained from a human donor with multiple sclerosis.

V usage is TRBV27 and J usage is TRBJ1-4; 7 bases are a match to TRBD1. V gave up 6 bases and J gave up 8 bases; unmatched junction bases: 9. Germline CDR1 MNHEY, CDR2 SMNVEV (reference sequence). The CDR3 spans 14 residues. CDR3 nucleotides: TGTGCCAGCAGCTCCGACAGGGATCAGGAAAAACTGTTTTTT. Residues: CASSSDRDQEKLFF. The variable domain in full, with the rest retrieved from reference TRBV27 and TRBJ1-4, is EAQVTQNPRYLITVTGKKLTVTCSQNMNHEYMSWYRQDPGLGLRQIYYSMNVEVTDKGDVPEGYKVSRKEKRNFPLILESPSPNQTSLYFCASSSDRDQEKLFFGSGTQLSVL.

The chain recombines TRBV5-6 with TRBJ1-1; D is possibly TRBD1 (5 bases). Germline V gene data show CDR1 as SGHDT and CDR2 as YYEEEE. V lost 2 bases and J lost 8, with 10 bases in between. The CDR3 totals 12 residues. CDR3 in amino acids: CASSFTTDEAFF. The CDR3 DNA is TGTGCCAGCAGCTTTACGACAGACGAAGCTTTCTTT.

This clonotype was picked up one time. This chain connects TRBV7-9 to TRBJ2-7; a possible D gene is TRBD1 (5 bases). The CDR3 totals 14 residues. Trimming pared 0 bases from V and 3 bases from J, leaving 9 bases between. The V gene's germline CDR1 is SEHNR and CDR2 FQNEAQ (reference sequence). This chain's CDR3 is CASSLAGDSYEQYF. CDR3 DNA sequence: TGTGCCAGCAGCTTAGCGGGCGACAGCTACGAGCAGTACTTC.

V is TRBV23-1 and J is TRBJ2-5, with 15 bases lining up with TRBD2. Being an ORF, TRBV23-1 has a function that is uncertain. The CDR3 runs to 17 residues. With V trimmed by 2 bases and J by 4 bases, 5 bases remained unmatched. The CDR3 coding sequence is TGCGCCAGCAGTCAAAGGACTAGCGGGGGGGCGGGAGAGACCCAGTACTTC. Protein product: CASSQRTSGGAGETQYF.

The rearrangement uses TRBV24-1 and TRBJ1-2; D might be TRBD1 (5 bases). The CDR3 covers 10 residues. Germline V gives CDR1 KGHDR, CDR2 SFDVKD. V was trimmed by 9 bases and J by 8 bases, leaving 9 bases between them. In DNA form, the CDR3 reads TGTGCCACCGTAGGGGACGGCTACACCTTC. Encoded protein: CATVGDGYTF.

The rearrangement uses TRBV3-1 and TRBJ1-1, with D uncertain. Deletions cut 3 bases from V and 3 bases from J, with 8 bases between. From germline, CDR1 is LGHDT and CDR2 YNNKEL (reference sequence). CDR3 length equals 13 residues. The CDR3 DNA sequence: TGTGCCAGCAGCCATATCGGTCACACTGAAGCTTTCTTT. Translating it yields CASSHIGHTEAFF.

The V and J genes are TRBV21-1 and TRBJ2-6; the table's D call of TRBD1 was not tested on the DNA. TRBV21-1 is assigned pseudogene status. CDR3 length: 17 amino acids. DNA of the CDR3: TGTGCCAGCGGCCGGGATTCCCTAAACTCTGGGGCCAACGTCCTGACTTTC. Its translation: CASGRDSLNSGANVLTF.

V and J are TRBV7-9 and TRBJ1-4; D uncertain. Matching the DNA end better, TRBJ2-2 makes the J call doubtful. The length of the CDR3 is 14 residues. CDR1 is SEHNR and CDR2 is FQNEAQ in the germline V gene (reference sequence). Here the CDR3 DNA reads TGTGCCAGCAGCTTAGAGGTTCCCGTAAGGGAGCTGTTTTTT. Its protein product is CASSLEVPVRELFF.

The chain uses TRBV30 and TRBJ2-1, with 7 bases that match TRBD1. V trimming: 5 bases; J trimming: 0 bases; junction bases outside the gene matches: 7. Per the germline V gene, CDR1 is GTSNPN and CDR2 is SVGIG (reference sequence). CDR3 length: 15 residues. In DNA, the CDR3 is TGTGCCTGGGACTTGACAGGGAGCTCCTACAATGAGCAGTTCTTC. This codes for CAWDLTGSSYNEQFF.

V usage is TRBV20-1 and J usage is TRBJ1-2; perhaps TRBD1 as D (6 bases). Per the germline V gene, CDR1 is DFQATT and CDR2 is SNEGSKA (reference sequence). The CDR3 runs to 14 residues. Trimming removed 6 bases at V and 4 bases at J, with 18 bases between. This chain's CDR3 is CSASKGGRGYGYTF. The DNA of the CDR3 is TGCAGTGCGAGTAAAGGGGGTCGGGGCTATGGCTACACCTTC.

The genes are TRBV27 and TRBJ2-7; TRBD2 matches at 14 bases. The CDR3 spans 17 residues. The germline gives CDR1 MNHEY, CDR2 SMNVEV (reference sequence). V was clipped by 0 bases and J by 3 bases; unmatched bases: 4. Here the CDR3 DNA reads TGTGCCAGCAGTTTATCAGGGACTAGCGGGGGATTCTACGAGCAGTACTTC. Translating it yields CASSLSGTSGGFYEQYF.

The rearrangement joins TRBV19 to TRBJ2-6, with 7 bases lining up with TRBD1. Germline V lookup: CDR1 LNHDA, CDR2 SQIVND (reference sequence). This CDR3 spans 15 amino acids. The junction had 3 bases not matched to a gene; V was cut back by 5 bases and J by 2 bases. In DNA form, the CDR3 reads TGTGCCAGTAGTTCCACAGGGGCTGGGGCCAACGTCCTGACTTTC. It translates to CASSSTGAGANVLTF.

A few counts support this clonotype. V and J are TRBV5-6 and TRBJ2-7; tentative D call: TRBD1 (6 bases). CDR1 is SGHDT, CDR2 YYEEEE, per germline. The CDR3 extends over 13 amino acids. Trimming took 3 bases from V and 3 from J, leaving 10 bases between them. CDR3 protein: CASSSTGLYEQYF. For the CDR3, the DNA is TGTGCCAGCAGCTCTACAGGGCTCTACGAGCAGTACTTC. Combining the CDR3 with reference TRBV5-6 and TRBJ2-7 gives the whole variable domain DAGVTQSPTHLIKTRGQQVTLRCSPKSGHDTVSWYQQALGQGPQFIFQYYEEEERQRGNFPDRFSGHQFPNYSSELNVNALLLGDSALYLCASSSTGLYEQYFGPGTRLTVT.